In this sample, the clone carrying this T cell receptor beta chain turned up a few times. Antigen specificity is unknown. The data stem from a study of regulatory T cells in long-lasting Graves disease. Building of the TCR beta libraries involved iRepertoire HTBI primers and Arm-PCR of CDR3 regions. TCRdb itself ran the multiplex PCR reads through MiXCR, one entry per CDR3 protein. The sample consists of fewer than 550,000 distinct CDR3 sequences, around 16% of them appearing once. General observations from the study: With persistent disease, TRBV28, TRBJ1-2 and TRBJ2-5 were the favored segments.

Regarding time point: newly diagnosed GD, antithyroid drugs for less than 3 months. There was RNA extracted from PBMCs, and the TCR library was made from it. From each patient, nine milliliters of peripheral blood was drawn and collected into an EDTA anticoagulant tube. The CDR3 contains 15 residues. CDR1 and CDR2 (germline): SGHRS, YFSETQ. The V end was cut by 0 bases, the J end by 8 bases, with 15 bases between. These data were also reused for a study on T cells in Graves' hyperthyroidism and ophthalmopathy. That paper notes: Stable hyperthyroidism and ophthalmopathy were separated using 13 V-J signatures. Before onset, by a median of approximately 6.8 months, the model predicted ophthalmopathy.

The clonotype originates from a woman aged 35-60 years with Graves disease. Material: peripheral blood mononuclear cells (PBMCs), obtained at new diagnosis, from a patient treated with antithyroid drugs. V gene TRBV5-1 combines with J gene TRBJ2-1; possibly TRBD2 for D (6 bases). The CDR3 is CASSLEAGRIDEQFF. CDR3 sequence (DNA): TGCGCCAGCAGCTTGGAGGCAGGGAGGATCGATGAGCAGTTCTTC.